These 27 T cell receptor beta chains were all obtained from the same sample, sequenced in a study of sequential checkpoint blockade in melanoma. Sequenced by immunoSEQ multiplex PCR; TCRdb stores in-frame clones only, minus some. This table holds over 6,000 clones, about 28% found once. Treatment noted: randomized to nivolumab then ipilimumab (arm A) or the reverse (arm B). The source was tumor tissue (inferred from file names), collected from a patient given nivolumab and ipilimumab in sequence. These receptors were obtained from a human donor with melanoma.

V and J are TRBV19 and TRBJ1-5, with unresolved D. The V end lost 1 base, the J end lost 1 base, and 11 bases lay between the germline ends. CDR1 and CDR2 from the germline V gene are LNHDA and SQIVND (reference sequence). This CDR3 region has 16 residues. The CDR3 sequence is CASSIVLGVSNQPQHF. In nucleotides, the CDR3 is TGTGCCAGTAGTATAGTACTCGGGGTAAGCAATCAGCCCCAGCATTTT.

The chain is built from TRBV11-3 and TRBJ2-7; D gene unclear. Germline V gene data show CDR1 as SGHNT and CDR2 as YENEEA. V gave up 3 bases and J gave up 6 bases, with 18 bases separating them. This CDR3 comprises 15 residues. The CDR3 protein is CASSLAPRDMSEQYF. In nucleotides, the CDR3 is TGTGCCAGCAGCTTGGCCCCAAGGGATATGAGCGAGCAGTACTTC.

The V call is TRBV6-8, the J call TRBJ2-2; D may be TRBD1 (6 bases). The CDR3 is 15 amino acids. Between the trimmed V and J ends, which lost 1 base and 4 bases, there was a span of 10 bases. Germline V gene data show CDR1 as MNHGY and CDR2 as SAAAGT. The CDR3 coding sequence is TGTGCCAGCAGTTACTACAGGGAACTCACCGGGGAGCTGTTTTTT. Its translation: CASSYYRELTGELFF.

This clone is classed as medium-sized. The CDR3 bases are TGTGCCAGCAGTTACTCGAAGGGTCAGCCCCAGCATTTT. This encodes CASSYSKGQPQHF. V gene TRBV6-8 combines with J gene TRBJ1-5; D is undetermined. CDR1 is MNHGY and CDR2 is SAAAGT in the germline V gene. This CDR3 is built from 13 residues. V dropped 0 bases and J dropped 6 bases, with 6 bases sitting between them.

This clone was counted ten times or more. The chain uses TRBV4-1 and TRBJ2-7, with TRBD2 as a possible D gene (5 bases). V was cut by 5 bases and J by 4 bases, with 21 bases left in between. The CDR3 extends over 16 amino acids. Germline values: CDR1 MGHRA, CDR2 YSYEKL. The CDR3 protein is CASSYSWTGERYEQYF. The CDR3, as DNA: TGCGCCAGCAGCTACTCCTGGACCGGGGAGAGGTACGAGCAGTACTTC.

The chain couples TRBV11-3 to TRBJ2-1; TRBD2 matches 13 bases. The CDR3 runs 16 residues. CDR1 SGHNT and CDR2 YENEEA come from the germline V gene. V shed 8 bases, J shed 3 bases, and the junction held 7 bases outside the gene matches. Written as DNA, the CDR3 is TGTGCCAGCCCACGGACTAGCGGGGGACTCTACAATGAGCAGTTCTTC. Translating it yields CASPRTSGGLYNEQFF.

The rearrangement links TRBV6-8 to TRBJ1-5, with 7 positions matching TRBD1. Per the germline V gene, CDR1 is MNHGY and CDR2 is SAAAGT. The CDR3 loop spans 17 amino acids. J lost 0 bases, V lost 6 bases, and 11 bases had no gene match. The CDR3 DNA reads TGTGCCAGCAGCCGACAGGGCTGGGGCAATAGCAATCAGCCCCAGCATTTT. Protein: CASSRQGWGNSNQPQHF.

This clone is categorized as medium-sized. The gene calls are TRBV6-8 and TRBJ2-3, with D unresolved. CDR1 MNHGY and CDR2 SAAAGT come from the germline V gene. The CDR3 sequence is 14 residues long. The germline V and J ends were trimmed by 2 bases and 4 bases, with 10 bases remaining between them. The CDR3 nucleotides are TGTGCCAGCAGTTACCCAGGACGGTCAGATACGCAGTATTTT. Its translation: CASSYPGRSDTQYF.

This clone was seen only a few times. The V and J genes are TRBV11-3 and TRBJ2-1; TRBD2 is a possible D gene (6 bases). CDR3 length equals 16 residues. Trimming stripped 6 bases from V and 3 bases from J, with 18 bases between. Germline V gene lookup returns CDR1 SGHNT and CDR2 YENEEA. CDR3 residues: CASRPNLGTFYNEQFF. The CDR3 DNA reads as TGTGCCAGCAGGCCGAATTTGGGGACTTTCTACAATGAGCAGTTCTTC.

V and J are TRBV6-8 and TRBJ2-1; TRBD1 matches at 10 bases. Germline CDR1 is MNHGY and CDR2 is SAAAGT. The CDR3 totals 14 residues. V lost 6 bases, J lost 9 bases, and 8 bases stayed unmatched. CDR3 DNA: TGTGCCAGCAGAGCACGGACAGGGGGGGTTGAGCAGTTCTTC. Translation gives CASRARTGGVEQFF.

The J gene is TRBJ2-5, the V gene TRBV10-2, with 8 bases aligning to TRBD1. V gave up 6 bases and J gave up 4 bases; unmatched junction bases: 13. Germline V gene lookup returns CDR1 WSHSY and CDR2 SAAADI. This CDR3 has 16 residues. CDR3 DNA sequence: TGCGCCAGCAGCCAAGCAGGGGGCCTTTCGGGAGAGACCCAGTACTTC. Translation: CASSQAGGLSGETQYF.

V and J are TRBV6-8 and TRBJ2-7; D call uncertain. The ends were cut back, 6 bases at V and 5 bases at J, with 17 bases in the middle. The CDR3 covers 14 residues. From germline, CDR1 is MNHGY and CDR2 SAAAGT. The CDR3 reads CASSSPDRRDEQYF. The CDR3 DNA follows: TGTGCCAGCAGCTCACCCGATCGCCGGGACGAGCAGTACTTC.

There are many counts of this clone. The chain employs TRBV11-3 and TRBJ2-1; 11 bases are a match to TRBD2. V lost 5 bases and J lost 9; bases outside the gene matches: 9. This CDR3 is 15 amino acids long. The germline V gene has CDR1 SGHNT and CDR2 YENEEA. In DNA, the CDR3 is TGTGCCAGCAGCCTTAGCGGGAGGGCCAAAAGTGAGCAGTTCTTC. Protein product: CASSLSGRAKSEQFF.

V gene TRBV9 combines with J gene TRBJ1-5; D gene ambiguous. V lost 4 bases and J lost 0, with 11 bases in between. The CDR3 runs to 15 residues. Germline values: CDR1 SGDLS, CDR2 YYNGEE. CDR3 protein: CASSQDGYSNQPQHF. Here the CDR3 DNA reads TGTGCCAGCAGCCAAGACGGATATAGCAATCAGCCCCAGCATTTT.

The table lists this clone with a count of one. The J gene is TRBJ2-3, the V gene TRBV19; a weak D match, TRBD2 (6 bases). V lost 10 bases and J 6 bases, leaving 14 bases between the germline ends. Germline V gene lookup returns CDR1 LNHDA and CDR2 SQIVND (reference sequence). This CDR3 has 12 residues. The CDR3 here is CANQAGRDTQYF. In nucleotides, the CDR3 is TGTGCCAACCAAGCGGGTCGGGATACGCAGTATTTT. The variable domain in full, with the rest retrieved from reference TRBV19 and TRBJ2-3, is DGGITQSPKYLFRKEGQNVTLSCEQNLNHDAMYWYRQDPGQGLRLIYYSQIVNDFQKGDIAEGYSVSREKKESFPLTVTSAQKNPTAFYLCANQAGRDTQYFGPGTRLTVL.

This clone was observed a handful of times. This sequence joins TRBV6-8 and TRBJ2-1; 10 bases map to TRBD1. The V gene end was trimmed by 6 bases and the J gene end by 9 bases; junction bases not matched to a gene: 8. The germline gives CDR1 MNHGY, CDR2 SAAAGT. The CDR3 is made up of 14 amino acids. The CDR3 region is CASSQLGQGGEQFF. The CDR3 DNA reads TGTGCCAGCAGCCAGCTTGGACAGGGGGGTGAGCAGTTCTTC.

This clone was picked up a small number of times. The gene calls are TRBV11-3 and TRBJ1-5; 8 nucleotides match TRBD1. Unmatched junction bases numbered 9, after V lost 5 bases and J lost 6 bases. CDR3 length: 15 residues. Germline CDR1 is SGHNT and CDR2 is YENEEA. The CDR3 DNA reads as TGTGCCAGCAGCCAAAAGACAGGGGAGGGTCAGCCCCAGCATTTT. Amino acid sequence: CASSQKTGEGQPQHF.

This clone was observed a few times. The rearrangement links TRBV6-8 to TRBJ1-1; tentative D call: TRBD1 (5 bases). There are 12 residues in the CDR3. V lost 4 bases, J lost 9 bases, and 12 bases lay in between. Germline CDR1 MNHGY, CDR2 SAAAGT. The CDR3 loop reads CASSSGRDQAFF. DNA of the CDR3: TGTGCCAGCAGTTCTGGAAGGGACCAAGCTTTCTTT.

This clone was picked up many times. The chain has TRBV11-3 and TRBJ2-7; D may correspond to TRBD1 or TRBD2 (5 bases each). The CDR3 is made up of 17 amino acids. The ends were cut back, 2 bases at V and 0 bases at J, with 17 bases in the middle. The germline V gene has CDR1 SGHNT and CDR2 YENEEA. CDR3 sequence: CASSLFPGVRGSYEQYF. CDR3 DNA sequence: TGTGCCAGCAGCTTATTCCCTGGGGTGAGGGGCTCCTACGAGCAGTACTTC.

In this sample, this clone turned up a few times. The chain combines TRBV9 with TRBJ1-2; no firm D call. The CDR3 runs 15 residues. Germline CDR1 is SGDLS and CDR2 is YYNGEE. Trimming shortened V by 0 bases and J by 0 bases, and 9 bases separated the two germline ends. CDR3 coding DNA: TGTGCCAGCAGCGTAGCTATCCAAGCTAACTATGGCTACACCTTC. Translated, it gives CASSVAIQANYGYTF.

This clone is medium-sized by share. The chain couples TRBV11-3 to TRBJ1-4, with a possible D match to TRBD1 (5 bases). V was clipped by 4 bases and J by 0 bases, with 6 bases between them. Germline CDR1 is SGHNT and CDR2 is YENEEA. This CDR3 contains 14 residues. The CDR3 region has the DNA TGTGCCAGCAGCTCGGGGGCAACTAATGAAAAACTGTTTTTT. Protein product: CASSSGATNEKLFF.

This chain links TRBV5-1 with TRBJ1-1; 10 bases line up with TRBD1. The CDR3 runs to 14 residues. The V gene end was trimmed by 2 bases and the J gene end by 6 bases; junction bases not matched to a gene: 4. Germline CDR1 SGHRS, CDR2 YFSETQ. The CDR3 region is CASSFGQGDSEAFF. The CDR3 coding sequence is TGCGCCAGCAGCTTTGGACAGGGGGATTCTGAAGCTTTCTTT.

CDR3 in DNA: TGTGCCTCTCAGAAGGGTGAGGGTAACTATGGCTACACCTTC. This sequence encodes CASQKGEGNYGYTF. The V gene is TRBV19, the J gene TRBJ1-2; no reliable D call. The CDR3 is 14 residues long. The ends were cut back, 11 bases at V and 1 base at J, with 17 bases in the middle. Germline CDR1 and CDR2: LNHDA and SQIVND (reference sequence).

This chain links TRBV6-8 with TRBJ2-1, with 11 bases lining up with TRBD2. V lost 3 bases to trimming and J lost 0 bases; unmatched junction nucleotides: 4. The CDR3 contains 17 residues. Per germline, CDR1 MNHGY and CDR2 SAAAGT. The CDR3 nucleotides read TGTGCCAGCAGTTATTATAGCGGGGGGGTCTCCTACAATGAGCAGTTCTTC. As protein: CASSYYSGGVSYNEQFF.

This rearrangement joins TRBV15 to TRBJ2-5; D gene unclear. The CDR3 extends over 14 amino acids. Trimming took off 2 bases at V and 0 bases at J, with 7 bases between the two ends. CDR1 LNHNV and CDR2 YYDKDF come from the germline V gene (reference sequence). The CDR3 sequence is CATSRPTNQETQYF. The CDR3 coding sequence is TGTGCCACCAGCAGACCCACAAACCAAGAGACCCAGTACTTC.

The chain couples TRBV5-1 to TRBJ2-3; D may be TRBD2 (5 bases). The CDR3 runs 16 residues. Germline-derived CDR1 and CDR2 are SGHRS and YFSETQ. Deletions cut 3 bases from V and 0 bases from J, with 14 bases between. CDR3 sequence (DNA): TGCGCCAGCAGCTCTGGAGGAAGTACTAGCACAGATACGCAGTATTTT. This sequence encodes CASSSGGSTSTDTQYF.

This clone was seen at least ten times. The chain links TRBV4-1 to TRBJ2-1; 9 bases align to TRBD2. This CDR3 has 16 residues. V was clipped by 3 bases and J by 5 bases; unmatched bases: 8. The V gene's germline CDR1 is MGHRA and CDR2 YSYEKL. The CDR3 nucleotides read TGCGCCAGCAGCCATGGACTAGCGAAATGGGACAATGAGCAGTTCTTC. Its protein is CASSHGLAKWDNEQFF.